This TCR beta chain was sequenced for a study of cytomegalovirus exposure and HLA in healthy donors. Germline CDR1 is GTSNPN and CDR2 is SVGIG (reference sequence). This CDR3 is built from 14 residues. V lost 4 bases and J lost 4; bases outside the gene matches: 9. PCR amplification relied on 60 Vbeta primers (plus 13 Jbeta primers). Profiling relied on immunoSEQ multiplex PCR, and the TCRdb table lists in-frame clones only, not all of them. The sample has some 120,000 clones; over 65% are singletons. The sample holds a few counts of this clone. The rearrangement uses TRBV30 and TRBJ1-2, with 7 bases fitting TRBD1. The TCR was taken from a woman aged 30 to 39 in good health and CMV-seronegative. The material sequenced was PBMCs. The CDR3 loop is CAWNGDSVSYGYTF. The CDR3 DNA sequence: TGTGCCTGGAATGGGGACAGCGTCAGCTATGGCTACACCTTC. Filled out from reference TRBV30 and TRBJ1-2, the complete variable domain reads SQTIHQWPATLVQPVGSPLSLECTVEGTSNPNLYWYRQAAGRGLQLLFYSVGIGQISSEVPQNLSASRPQDRQFILSSKKLLLSDSGFYLCAWNGDSVSYGYTFGSGTRLTVV.